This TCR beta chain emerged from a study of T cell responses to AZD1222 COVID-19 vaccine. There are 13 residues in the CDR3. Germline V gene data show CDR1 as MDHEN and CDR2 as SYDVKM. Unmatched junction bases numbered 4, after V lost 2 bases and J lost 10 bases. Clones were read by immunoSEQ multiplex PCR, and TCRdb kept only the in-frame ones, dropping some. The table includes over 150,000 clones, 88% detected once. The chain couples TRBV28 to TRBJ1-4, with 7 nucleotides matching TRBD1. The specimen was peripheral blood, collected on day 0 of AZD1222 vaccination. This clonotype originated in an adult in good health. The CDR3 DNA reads TGTGCCAGCAGTTTAGTACAGGGGCGAAAACTGTTTTTT. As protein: CASSLVQGRKLFF. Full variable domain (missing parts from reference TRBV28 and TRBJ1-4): DVKVTQSSRYLVKRTGEKVFLECVQDMDHENMFWYRQDPGLGLRLIYFSYDVKMKEKGDIPEGYSVSREKKERFSLILESASTNQTSMYLCASSLVQGRKLFFGSGTQLSVL.